The next 5 T cell receptor beta chains were all read from a single sample in a study of blood T cell repertoires in COVID-19. Using immunoSEQ multiplex PCR, the repertoire was profiled, and TCRdb retains in-frame clones only, with some absent. In the table there are approximately 270,000 clones, about four fifths of which are singletons. Sample: peripheral blood. The receptors derive from an elderly man with acute or convalescent COVID-19.

The V call is TRBV25-1, the J call TRBJ2-1; TRBD2 agrees at 8 bases. From germline, CDR1 is MGHDK and CDR2 SYGVNS. The CDR3 runs to 14 residues. V lost 8 bases to trimming and J lost 0 bases; unmatched junction nucleotides: 3. CDR3 DNA sequence: TGTGCCAGCTCCCGGGAGGGCTCCTACAATGAGCAGTTCTTC. Translated: CASSREGSYNEQFF.

The V gene is TRBV3-1 (or the pseudogene TRBV3-2), the J gene TRBJ1-6, with 12 nucleotides matching TRBD1. The germline V gene has CDR1 LGHDT and CDR2 YNNKEL (reference sequence). Losses at the gene ends were 6 bases for V and 10 bases for J; bases not matched to a gene: 1. This CDR3 comprises 13 residues. The CDR3 DNA reads TGTGCCAGCAGGGGACAGGGGGCGTCACCCCTCCACTTT. Its translation: CASRGQGASPLHF.

This chain uses TRBV7-2 with TRBJ1-2, with TRBD1 matching over 8 bases. Losses at the gene ends were 3 bases for V and 4 bases for J; bases not matched to a gene: 7. The CDR3 spans 15 residues. CDR1 is SGHTA and CDR2 is FQGNSA in the germline V gene. The CDR3 nucleotides are TGTGCCAGCAGCTTGGGTTCCGGGACAGGCTATGGCTACACCTTC. This gives the protein CASSLGSGTGYGYTF. Complete variable domain (other parts from reference TRBV7-2 and TRBJ1-2): GAGVSQSPSNKVTEKGKDVELRCDPISGHTALYWYRQSLGQGLEFLIYFQGNSAPDKSGLPSDRFSAERTGGSVSTLTIQRTQQEDSAVYLCASSLGSGTGYGYTFGSGTRLTVV.

The rearrangement links TRBV9 to TRBJ1-3; D remains unclear. CDR1 is SGDLS, CDR2 YYNGEE, per germline. This CDR3 has 13 residues. V was pared by 2 bases and J by 0 bases, with 3 bases between. In DNA form, the CDR3 reads TGTGCCAGCAGCGTGAGCTCTGGAAACACCATATATTTT. Translation gives CASSVSSGNTIYF.

The chain is built from TRBV9 and TRBJ2-2; no clear D. Germline CDR1 reads SGDLS; CDR2 reads YYNGEE. The CDR3 has 15 amino acids. V was cut by 0 bases and J by 2 bases, with 8 bases left in between. The CDR3 protein is CASSVDHFNTGELFF. The CDR3 DNA sequence: TGTGCCAGCAGCGTAGATCACTTCAACACCGGGGAGCTGTTTTTT.